This T cell receptor beta chain was obtained from a study of shared clonotypes between healthy human individuals. The CDR3 totals 13 residues. Trimming pared 7 bases from V and 1 base from J, leaving 7 bases between. Germline CDR1 MNHEY, CDR2 SMNVEV (reference sequence). Some clones are missing from TCRdb's copy, which holds only in-frame ones; the method was immunoSEQ multiplex PCR. The sample lists roughly 1.4 million clones, roughly 98.5% occurring once. The source of this sequence is a man aged 25-45 years in good health. Sequencing was carried out using naive CD4+ T cells sorted from blood. Stated subset: CD45RA+ positively selected. The rearrangement uses TRBV27 and TRBJ2-2, with D uncertain. The CDR3 protein is CASTRGNTGELFF. In DNA, the CDR3 is TGTGCCAGCACTCGTGGGAACACCGGGGAGCTGTTTTTT.